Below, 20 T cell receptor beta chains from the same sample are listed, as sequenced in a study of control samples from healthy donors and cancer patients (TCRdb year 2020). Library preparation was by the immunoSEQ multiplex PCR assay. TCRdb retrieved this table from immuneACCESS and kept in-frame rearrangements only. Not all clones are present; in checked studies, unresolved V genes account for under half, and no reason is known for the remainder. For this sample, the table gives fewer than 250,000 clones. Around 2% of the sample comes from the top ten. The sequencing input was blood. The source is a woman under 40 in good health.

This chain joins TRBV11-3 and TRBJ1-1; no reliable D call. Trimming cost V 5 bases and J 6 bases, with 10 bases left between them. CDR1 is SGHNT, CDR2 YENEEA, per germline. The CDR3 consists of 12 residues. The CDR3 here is CASSGRTPEAFF. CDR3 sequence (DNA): TGTGCCAGCAGCGGTCGAACACCTGAAGCTTTCTTT.

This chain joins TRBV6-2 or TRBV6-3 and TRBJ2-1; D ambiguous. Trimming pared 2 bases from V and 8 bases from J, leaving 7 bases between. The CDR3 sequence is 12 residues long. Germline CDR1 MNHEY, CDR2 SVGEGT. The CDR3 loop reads CASSYSRDEQFF. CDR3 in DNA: TGTGCCAGCAGTTACAGCCGGGATGAGCAGTTCTTC.

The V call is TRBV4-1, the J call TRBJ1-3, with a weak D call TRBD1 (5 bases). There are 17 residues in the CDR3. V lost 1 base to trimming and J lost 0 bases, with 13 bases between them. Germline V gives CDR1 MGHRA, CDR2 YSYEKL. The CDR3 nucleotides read TGCGCCAGCAGCCAAGTGACCCTCGGGGCCTCTGGAAACACCATATATTTT. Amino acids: CASSQVTLGASGNTIYF.

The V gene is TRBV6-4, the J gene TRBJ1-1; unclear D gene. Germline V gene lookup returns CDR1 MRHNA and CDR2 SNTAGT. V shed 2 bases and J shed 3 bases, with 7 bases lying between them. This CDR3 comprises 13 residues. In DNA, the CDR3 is TGTGCCAGCAGTGACGAGGGTGACACTGAAGCTTTCTTT. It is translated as CASSDEGDTEAFF.

CDR3 loop: CASSSWDPTDTQYF. The CDR3 DNA is TGTGCCAGCAGCTCGTGGGACCCCACAGATACGCAGTATTTT. This chain links TRBV7-9 with TRBJ2-3; D is perhaps TRBD1 or TRBD2 (5 bases each). Germline-derived CDR1 and CDR2 are SEHNR and FQNEAQ (reference sequence). Trimming took off 4 bases at V and 2 bases at J, with 10 bases between the two ends. The CDR3 spans 14 residues.

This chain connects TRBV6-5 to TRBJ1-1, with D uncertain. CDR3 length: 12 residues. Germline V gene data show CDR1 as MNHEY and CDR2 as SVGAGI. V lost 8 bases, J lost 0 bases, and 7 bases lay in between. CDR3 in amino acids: CASLGVNTEAFF. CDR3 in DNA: TGTGCCAGCCTCGGGGTGAACACTGAAGCTTTCTTT.

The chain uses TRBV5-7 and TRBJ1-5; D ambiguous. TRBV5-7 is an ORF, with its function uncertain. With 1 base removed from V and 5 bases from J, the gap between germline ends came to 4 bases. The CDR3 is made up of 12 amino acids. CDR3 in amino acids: CASSLWDQPQHF. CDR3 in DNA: TGTGCCAGCAGCTTGTGGGATCAGCCCCAGCATTTT.

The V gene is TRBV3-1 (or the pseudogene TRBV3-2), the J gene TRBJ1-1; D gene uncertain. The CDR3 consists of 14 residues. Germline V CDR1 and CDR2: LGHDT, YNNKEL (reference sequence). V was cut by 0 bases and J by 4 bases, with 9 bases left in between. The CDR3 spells CASSQEGFRTEAFF. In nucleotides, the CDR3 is TGTGCCAGCAGCCAAGAGGGGTTCCGCACTGAAGCTTTCTTT.

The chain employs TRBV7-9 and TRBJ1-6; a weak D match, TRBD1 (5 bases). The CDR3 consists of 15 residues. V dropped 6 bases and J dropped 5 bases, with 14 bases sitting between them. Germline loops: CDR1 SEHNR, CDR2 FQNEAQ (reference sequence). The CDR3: CASSNKGLDNSPLHF. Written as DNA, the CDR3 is TGTGCCAGCAGTAACAAGGGACTTGATAATTCACCCCTCCACTTT.

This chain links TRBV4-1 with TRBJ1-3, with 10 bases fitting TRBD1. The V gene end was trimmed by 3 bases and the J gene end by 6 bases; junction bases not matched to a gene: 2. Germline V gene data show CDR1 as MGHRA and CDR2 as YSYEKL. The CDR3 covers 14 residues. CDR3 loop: CASSQGTGENTIYF. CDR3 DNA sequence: TGCGCCAGCAGCCAGGGGACAGGGGAAAACACCATATATTTT.

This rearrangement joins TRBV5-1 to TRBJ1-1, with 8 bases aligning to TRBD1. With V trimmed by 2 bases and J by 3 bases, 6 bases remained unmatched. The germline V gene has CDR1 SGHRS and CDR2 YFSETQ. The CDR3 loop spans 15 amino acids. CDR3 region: CASSFGTGRHTEAFF. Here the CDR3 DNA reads TGCGCCAGCAGCTTCGGGACAGGTCGGCACACTGAAGCTTTCTTT. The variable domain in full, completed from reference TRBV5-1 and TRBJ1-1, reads KAGVTQTPRYLIKTRGQQVTLSCSPISGHRSVSWYQQTPGQGLQFLFEYFSETQRNKGNFPGRFSGRQFSNSRSEMNVSTLELGDSALYLCASSFGTGRHTEAFFGQGTRLTVV.

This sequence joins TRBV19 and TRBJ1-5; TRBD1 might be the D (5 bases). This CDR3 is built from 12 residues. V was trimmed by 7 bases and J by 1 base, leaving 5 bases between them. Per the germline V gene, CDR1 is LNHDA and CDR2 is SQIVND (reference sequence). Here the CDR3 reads CASKGSNQPQHF. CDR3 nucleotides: TGTGCCAGTAAGGGGAGCAATCAGCCCCAGCATTTT.

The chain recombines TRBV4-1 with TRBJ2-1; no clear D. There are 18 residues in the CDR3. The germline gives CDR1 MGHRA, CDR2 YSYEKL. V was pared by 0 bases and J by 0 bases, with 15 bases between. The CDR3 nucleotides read TGCGCCAGCAGCCAAGATTTTAGAGCGTTCGGCTCCTACAATGAGCAGTTCTTC. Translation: CASSQDFRAFGSYNEQFF.

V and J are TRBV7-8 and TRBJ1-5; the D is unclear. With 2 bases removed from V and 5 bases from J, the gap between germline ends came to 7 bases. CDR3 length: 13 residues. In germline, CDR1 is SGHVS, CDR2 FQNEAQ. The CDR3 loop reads CASSLRRDQPQHF. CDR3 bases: TGTGCCAGCAGCTTAAGGAGGGATCAGCCCCAGCATTTT.

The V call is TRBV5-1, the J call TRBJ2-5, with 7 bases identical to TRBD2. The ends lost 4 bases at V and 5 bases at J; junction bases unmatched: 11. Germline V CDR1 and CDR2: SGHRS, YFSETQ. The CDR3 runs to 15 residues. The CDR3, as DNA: TGCGCCAGCAGCCCTTTTGGGGTAGCGGGCGAGACCCAGTACTTC. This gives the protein CASSPFGVAGETQYF.

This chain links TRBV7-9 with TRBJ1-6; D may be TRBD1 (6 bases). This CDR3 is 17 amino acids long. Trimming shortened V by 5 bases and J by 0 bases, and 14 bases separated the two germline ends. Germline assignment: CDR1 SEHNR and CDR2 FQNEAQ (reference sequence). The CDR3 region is CASSQRGQDSYNSPLHF. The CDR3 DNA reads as TGTGCCAGCAGCCAACGGGGACAAGACTCCTATAATTCACCCCTCCACTTT.

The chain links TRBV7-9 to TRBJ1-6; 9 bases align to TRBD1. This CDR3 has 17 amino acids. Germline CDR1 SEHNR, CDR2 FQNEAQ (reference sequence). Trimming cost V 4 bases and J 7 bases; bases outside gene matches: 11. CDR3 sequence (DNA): TGTGCCAGCAGCTCAAATACTAAAACAGGGGGCAATTCACCCCTCCACTTT. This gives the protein CASSSNTKTGGNSPLHF. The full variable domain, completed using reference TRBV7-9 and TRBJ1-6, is DTGVSQNPRHKITKRGQNVTFRCDPISEHNRLYWYRQTLGQGPEFLTYFQNEAQLEKSRLLSDRFSAERPKGSFSTLEIQRTEQGDSAMYLCASSSNTKTGGNSPLHFGNGTRLTVT.

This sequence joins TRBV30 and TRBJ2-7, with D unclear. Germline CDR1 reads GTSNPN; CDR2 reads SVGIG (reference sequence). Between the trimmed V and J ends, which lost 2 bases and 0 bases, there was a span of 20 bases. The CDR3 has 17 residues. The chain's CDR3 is CAWSTQGSFIPSYEQYF. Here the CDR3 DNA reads TGTGCCTGGAGTACCCAAGGGTCCTTCATCCCCTCCTACGAGCAGTACTTC.

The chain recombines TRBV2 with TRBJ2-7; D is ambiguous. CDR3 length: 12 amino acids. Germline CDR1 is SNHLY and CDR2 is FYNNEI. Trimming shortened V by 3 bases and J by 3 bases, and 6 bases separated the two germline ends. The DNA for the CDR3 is TGTGCCAGCAGTGACCGAGTCTACGAGCAGTACTTC. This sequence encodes CASSDRVYEQYF.

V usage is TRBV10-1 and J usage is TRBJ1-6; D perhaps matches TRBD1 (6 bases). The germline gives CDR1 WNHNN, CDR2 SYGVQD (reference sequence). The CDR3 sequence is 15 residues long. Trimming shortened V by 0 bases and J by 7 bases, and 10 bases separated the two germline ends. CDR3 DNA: TGCGCCAGCAGTGAGTCAACAGGGCGGAATTCACCCCTCCACTTT. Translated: CASSESTGRNSPLHF.